The 20 T cell receptor beta chains presented below share a single source sample, sequenced in a study of blood T cells in healthy people across ages. With a J-beta primer mix and a sample-barcoded 5' primer, a second PCR ran 7 to 11 cycles. MiXCR was run by TCRdb on the 5' RACE reads, yielding one entry per CDR3 protein. The top ten clones hold roughly 10% of a sample with some 940,000 distinct CDR3 sequences, 25% to 30% of them seen once. This sample was also put to use in a study of T cells of mothers and their children.

The specimen was blood. The receptor set was obtained from a woman in her 40s in good health.

This clonotype was counted at least ten times. The chain has TRBV4-1 and TRBJ2-5, with unresolved D. V dropped 4 bases and J dropped 2 bases, with 11 bases sitting between them. The germline gives CDR1 MGHRA, CDR2 YSYEKL. This CDR3 contains 14 residues. As DNA, the CDR3 is TGCGCCAGCAGCCTCCGGACGTCTCAAGAGACCCAGTACTTC. It translates to CASSLRTSQETQYF.

V gene TRBV6-2 or TRBV6-3 combines with J gene TRBJ2-5; 11 bases align to TRBD1. With V trimmed by 9 bases and J by 5 bases, 17 bases remained unmatched. The germline CDR1 and CDR2 sequences are MNHEY and SVGEGT. The CDR3 is 17 residues long. CDR3 nucleotide sequence: TGTGCCAGTCGCCGGGACAGGGGGTCAGCAGGTCGTGAGACCCAGTACTTC. Translated: CASRRDRGSAGRETQYF.

This clonotype was seen a few times. The chain combines TRBV7-8 with TRBJ1-5; 7 bases line up with TRBD1. The CDR3 totals 13 residues. The V gene end was trimmed by 8 bases and the J gene end by 3 bases; junction bases not matched to a gene: 4. The germline gives CDR1 SGHVS, CDR2 FQNEAQ. The CDR3 loop reads CASSTGNNQPQHF. CDR3 sequence (DNA): TGTGCCAGCTCGACAGGGAACAATCAGCCCCAGCATTTT.

J is TRBJ1-2 and V is TRBV21-1; the DNA was not used to check the table's D call, TRBD1. TRBV21-1 is a listed pseudogene. This CDR3 comprises 16 residues. CDR3 DNA sequence: TGTGCCAGCAGCAGAAGACAGGACGTAATTAACTATGGCTACACCTTC. This sequence encodes CASSRRQDVINYGYTF.

This clonotype was observed at least ten times. This chain links TRBV20-1 with TRBJ1-1; D gene uncertain. CDR3 length: 11 amino acids. In germline, CDR1 is DFQATT, CDR2 SNEGSKA (reference sequence). Trimming took 0 bases from V and 6 from J, leaving 5 bases between them. The CDR3 loop is CSARDFPEAFF. The CDR3 coding sequence is TGCAGTGCTAGAGATTTCCCTGAAGCTTTCTTT.

The V and J genes are TRBV7-2 and TRBJ1-2, with a weak D call TRBD1 (5 bases). The germline V and J ends were trimmed by 5 bases and 3 bases, with 13 bases remaining between them. Germline CDR1 reads SGHTA; CDR2 reads FQGNSA. The CDR3 runs to 14 residues. The chain's CDR3 is CASSPQRDYYGYTF. The CDR3 coding sequence is TGTGCCAGCAGCCCCCAACGGGACTACTATGGCTACACCTTC.

This clonotype was observed a few times. The chain recombines TRBV12-3 or TRBV12-4 with TRBJ2-1, with D maybe TRBD2 (5 bases). Trimming shortened V by 3 bases and J by 5 bases, and 17 bases separated the two germline ends. The CDR3 is made up of 16 amino acids. The CDR3 bases are TGTGCCAGCAGTTTCCTTTCGGGGAATTCTCACAATGAGCAGTTCTTC. Translated: CASSFLSGNSHNEQFF.

This clonotype was detected only a few times. This rearrangement joins TRBV27 to TRBJ2-3; D may be TRBD1 (6 bases). Germline V gene sequence: CDR1 MNHEY, CDR2 SMNVEV (reference sequence). This CDR3 contains 13 residues. V was shortened by 0 bases and J by 8 bases, with 9 bases between the two germline ends. The CDR3 DNA follows: TGTGCCAGCAGTTTATCGAAGGGGGTTACGCAGTATTTT. This codes for CASSLSKGVTQYF.

This clonotype was detected a few times. V and J are TRBV21-1 and TRBJ2-7; the DNA was not used to check the table's D call, TRBD1. TRBV21-1 is listed as a pseudogene. The CDR3 runs to 15 residues. The CDR3 sequence: CASSKGRDRDGWQYF. As DNA, the CDR3 is TGTGCCAGCAGCAAAGGCCGGGACAGGGATGGGTGGCAGTACTTC.

This clonotype was seen more than once but under ten times. The gene calls are TRBV24-1 and TRBJ2-3, with TRBD1 identical over 10 bases. The germline V gene has CDR1 KGHDR and CDR2 SFDVKD. The length of the CDR3 is 15 residues. V was pared by 6 bases and J by 2 bases, with 4 bases of the junction left unmatched. The CDR3 loop reads CATSRQGANTDTQYF. The CDR3 DNA is TGTGCCACCAGTCGACAGGGGGCGAACACAGATACGCAGTATTTT.

V usage is TRBV6-1 and J usage is TRBJ2-6; perhaps TRBD2 as D (5 bases). V lost 10 bases, J lost 0 bases, and 13 bases lay in between. Germline V lookup: CDR1 MNHNS, CDR2 SASEGT. CDR3 length: 15 amino acids. CDR3 region: CATVTGSSGANVLTF. The CDR3 DNA reads as TGTGCCACCGTGACGGGAAGCTCTGGGGCCAACGTCCTGACTTTC.

Points on this clonotype: A much larger clone lies a single base off, so this may be a read error. J is TRBJ1-2 and V is TRBV9, with TRBD1 as a possible D gene (5 bases). From germline, CDR1 is SGDLS and CDR2 YYNGEE. This CDR3 has 12 residues. The V end lost 7 bases, the J end lost 12 bases, and 19 bases lay between the germline ends. The CDR3 nucleotides are TGTGCCAGCGGCACACCCCGGGAACAGGACACCTTC. This codes for CASGTPREQDTF.

This clonotype was counted only a few times. The V call is TRBV2, the J call TRBJ2-2; TRBD1 matches at 7 bases. The CDR3 consists of 15 residues. The germline gives CDR1 SNHLY, CDR2 FYNNEI. After removal of 7 bases from V and 8 bases from J, the junction contained 13 bases not matched to a gene. The CDR3 DNA sequence: TGTGCCAGCAAAGGGACAGAGGTTGGGACAGGGGAGCTGTTTTTT. This codes for CASKGTEVGTGELFF.

This clonotype was seen only once. A read error may be the cause here, since a much bigger clone is one base away. V gene TRBV6-6 combines with J gene TRBJ2-7; D remains ambiguous. The CDR3 contains 13 residues. Germline values: CDR1 MNHNY, CDR2 SVGAGI (reference sequence). CDR3 sequence: CAGSSVGNYEQYF. DNA for the CDR3: TGTGCCGGCAGTTCGGTGGGGAATTACGAGCAGTACTTC.

For this clonotype: A single base separates this from a much larger clone, so it may be a read error. This rearrangement joins TRBV24-1 to TRBJ2-7, with D unresolved. The CDR3 totals 11 residues. CDR1 is KGHDR and CDR2 is SFDVKD in the germline V gene. CDR3 DNA sequence: TGTGCCACCAGTGAGGGTTACGAGCTGTACTTC. Protein product: CATSEGYELYF.

Of note for this clonotype: This may come from a read error, since a much larger clone is one base off. Because it lacks the conserved phenylalanine or tryptophan at the end, this CDR3 is likely a read error. This chain joins TRBV7-2 and TRBJ2-1; TRBD1 might be the D (6 bases). Looked up from germline, CDR1 is SGHTA and CDR2 is FQGNSA. The V end lost 5 bases, the J end lost 0 bases, and 11 bases lay between the germline ends. This CDR3 is built from 15 residues. The CDR3 loop is CASSRDRSSYNEQFL. The CDR3 nucleotides read TGTGCCAGCAGCCGCGACAGGAGCTCCTACAATGAGCAGTTCTTA.

V and J are TRBV9 and TRBJ1-2; D not certain. Trimming shortened V by 0 bases and J by 4 bases, and 10 bases separated the two germline ends. This CDR3 region has 14 residues. CDR1 and CDR2 (germline): SGDLS, YYNGEE. The CDR3 spells CASSVVSSGYGYTF. As DNA, the CDR3 is TGTGCCAGCAGCGTAGTATCCAGCGGCTATGGCTACACCTTC.

CDR3 region: CASSRIRFQETQYF. For the CDR3, the DNA is TGTGCCAGCAGCCGGATTCGCTTCCAAGAGACCCAGTACTTC. The rearrangement joins TRBV3-1 to TRBJ2-5; no reliable D call. This CDR3 has 14 residues. Trimming took off 4 bases at V and 1 base at J, with 10 bases between the two ends. CDR1 LGHDT and CDR2 YNNKEL come from the germline V gene (reference sequence).

About this clonotype itself: Its ends do not fully match the called genes, so a read error is possible. V and J are TRBV18 and TRBJ1-5, with TRBD1 matching over 11 bases. CDR1 is KGHSH and CDR2 is LQKENI in the germline V gene. This CDR3 is 15 amino acids long. CDR3 nucleotide sequence: TGTGCCAGTTCACCGGGACAGGGGGGTTGGCAGCCCCAGCATTTT. It translates to CASSPGQGGWQPQHF.

V is TRBV2 and J is TRBJ1-2; perhaps TRBD1 as D (6 bases). The CDR3 runs 12 residues. Per germline, CDR1 SNHLY and CDR2 FYNNEI. The germline V and J ends were trimmed by 11 bases and 3 bases, with 13 bases remaining between them. CDR3 nucleotide sequence: TGTGCCCCGAGAGGGGGTTACTATGGCTACACCTTC. Translated, it gives CAPRGGYYGYTF.